This TCR beta chain appears in the sequencing data of a study of cytomegalovirus exposure and HLA in healthy donors. Overall study findings and caveats: According to reports, the classifier identified cytomegalovirus status with high specificity and sensitivity. Specific recognition of CMV antigens was confirmed in vitro for three chains (all CMV-associated).

Points on this clone: As yet, its antigen is unknown.

The PCR employed 60 Vbeta primers together with 13 Jbeta primers. Per the original methods: Later work found 80 million or so unique TCR beta chains, with 9.5 million to 14 million shared. Profiled with immunoSEQ multiplex PCR; TCRdb holds only in-frame clones, not every one. V and J calls and clone size follow that table, whereas D and trimming were derived from the DNA. Altogether around 100,000 clones are present, approximately 80% being singletons, with the ten largest covering 2.5% to 3%. The germline V gene has CDR1 SGHNT and CDR2 YYREEE (reference sequence). Trimming stripped 4 bases from V and 7 bases from J, with 9 bases between. The CDR3 covers 11 residues.

The chain links TRBV5-4 to TRBJ2-7, with a weak D call TRBD1 (5 bases). Specimen: PBMCs. The TCR was taken from a woman under 30 in good health and CMV-seropositive. The CDR3 bases are TGTGCCAGCAGCCAAGACAGAGAGCAGTACTTC. Its translation is CASSQDREQYF.